These 5 T cell receptor beta chains were all obtained from the same sample, sequenced in a study of T cells in Graves' hyperthyroidism and ophthalmopathy (dated 2019 in TCRdb). Libraries were made using multiplex PCR. Sequencing relied on an Illumina HiSeq 2000. Amplification of TCR beta CDR3 regions was carried out from RNA transcripts. For the first round of RT-PCR on the TCR CDR3, the HTBI primer set was used together with the Qiagen OneStep RT-PCR kit. TCRdb passed the public sequencing reads through fastp at Q25 and MiXCR, retaining productive beta sequences. Identical CDR3 proteins give one entry, which carries the most common genes and DNA. The sample table records about 410,000 distinct CDR3 sequences; around 13% of these occur just once. Jointly, the top ten make up around 20% of the sample. Sequenced input: blood. The source of these receptors is a woman aged 30 to 39 with Graves' ophthalmopathy.

The chain couples TRBV11-2 to TRBJ2-7, with 10 bases lining up with TRBD2. Germline loops: CDR1 SGHAT, CDR2 FQNNGV. This CDR3 region has 17 residues. J lost 0 bases, V lost 4 bases, and 9 bases had no gene match. CDR3 protein: CASSSWSSGGSSYEQYF. The CDR3 DNA reads TGTGCCAGCAGCTCGTGGTCTAGCGGGGGCTCCTCCTACGAGCAGTACTTC.

This clonotype was recorded at least ten times. V is TRBV5-8 and J is TRBJ1-1, with 9 bases aligning to TRBD1. Per germline, CDR1 SGHTS and CDR2 YDEGEE. Germline trimming cut 5 bases from V and 0 bases from J; bases unmatched to any gene: 8. This CDR3 has 16 residues. This CDR3 is CASRDRGITMNTEAFF. As DNA, the CDR3 is TGTGCCAGCAGGGACAGGGGCATTACGATGAACACTGAAGCTTTCTTT.

The genes are TRBV11-2 and TRBJ2-1, with 9 positions matching TRBD1. Germline assignment: CDR1 SGHAT and CDR2 FQNNGV. The CDR3 spans 18 residues. Trimming cost V 5 bases and J 9 bases; bases outside gene matches: 20. The CDR3 reads CASSRGGTGMGYRREQFF. The CDR3, as DNA: TGTGCCAGCAGCCGGGGAGGGACAGGGATGGGGTATAGGCGTGAGCAGTTCTTC.

The chain combines TRBV4-1 with TRBJ2-1; D tentatively fits TRBD1 or TRBD2 (5 bases each). The V gene's germline CDR1 is MGHRA and CDR2 YSYEKL. V was cut by 1 base and J by 2 bases, with 12 bases left in between. CDR3 length: 16 residues. CDR3 residues: CASSQVGQGPYNEQFF. The DNA for the CDR3 is TGCGCCAGCAGCCAAGTAGGTCAGGGACCCTACAATGAGCAGTTCTTC.

This clonotype was counted ten times or more. The V call is TRBV7-9, the J call TRBJ2-5, with 10 bases lining up with TRBD2. Germline V gene data show CDR1 as SEHNR and CDR2 as FQNEAQ (reference sequence). The CDR3 loop spans 15 amino acids. Trimming removed 5 bases from V and 3 bases from J; junction bases left unmatched: 6. The CDR3 sequence is CASSHRLAGEETQYF. DNA of the CDR3: TGTGCCAGCAGCCACCGCCTAGCGGGGGAAGAGACCCAGTACTTC.